This record covers a single T cell receptor beta chain. Antigen: not known. Sequencing targeted expressed TCRB transcripts, as all isolated RNA had been reverse transcribed. The read count averaged approximately 4 million across naive, central memory and regulatory T cell samples. Profiled with immunoSEQ multiplex PCR; TCRdb holds only in-frame clones, not every one. Among 640,000 or so clones listed, around 15% were seen once. The data derive from a study of beta chain features in type 1 diabetes. The study, taken as a whole, reports: Any HLA-type effect on TCRB rearrangement remained unresolved here. Insertion counts at VDJ junctions were lower in type 1 diabetes patients, who also showed more deletions there. In cDNA sequencing, cells with high TCR expression could be over-represented. A moderate, significant TCRB CDR3 shortening appeared in type 1 diabetes across four CD4+ subsets.

CDR1 and CDR2 (germline): GTSNPN, SVGIG (reference sequence). Trimming at V came to 4 bases and at J to 7 bases, leaving 10 bases not matched to a gene. The CDR3 totals 14 residues. The clonotype originates from a man aged 18 to 30 with type 1 diabetes. The chain uses TRBV30 and TRBJ1-5; 7 bases line up with TRBD1. Sequenced material: naive CD4+ T cells from blood. The CDR3: CAWNNNRGYQPQHF. CDR3 DNA sequence: TGTGCCTGGAACAATAACAGGGGATACCAGCCCCAGCATTTT.